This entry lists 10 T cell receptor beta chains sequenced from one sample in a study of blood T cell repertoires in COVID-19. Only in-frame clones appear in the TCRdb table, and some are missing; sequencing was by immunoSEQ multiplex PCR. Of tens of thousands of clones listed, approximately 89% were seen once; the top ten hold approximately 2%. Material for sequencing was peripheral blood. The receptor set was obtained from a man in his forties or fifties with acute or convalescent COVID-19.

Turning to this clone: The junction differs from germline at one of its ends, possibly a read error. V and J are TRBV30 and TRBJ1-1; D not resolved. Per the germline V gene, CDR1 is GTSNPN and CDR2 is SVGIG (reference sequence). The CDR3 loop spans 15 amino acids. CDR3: CAWNGGSILNTEAFF. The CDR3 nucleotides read TGTGCATGGAACGGAGGCTCTATTTTGAACACTGAAGCTTTCTTT.

The CDR3 DNA sequence: TGTGCCAGCAGTTTTTTCCCCTCGACAGCCGATAATGAAAAACTGTTTTTT. This encodes CASSFFPSTADNEKLFF. V usage is TRBV27 and J usage is TRBJ1-4; a weak D match, TRBD1 (5 bases). The CDR3 length is 17 residues. V was cut by 3 bases and J by 4 bases, with 18 bases left in between. Germline CDR1 reads MNHEY; CDR2 reads SMNVEV (reference sequence).

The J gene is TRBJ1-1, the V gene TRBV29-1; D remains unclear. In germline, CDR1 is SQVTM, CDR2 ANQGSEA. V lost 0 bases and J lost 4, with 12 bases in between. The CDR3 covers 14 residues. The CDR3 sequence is CSVEDPLSGTEAFF. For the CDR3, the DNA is TGCAGCGTTGAAGACCCTCTGTCGGGCACTGAAGCTTTCTTT.

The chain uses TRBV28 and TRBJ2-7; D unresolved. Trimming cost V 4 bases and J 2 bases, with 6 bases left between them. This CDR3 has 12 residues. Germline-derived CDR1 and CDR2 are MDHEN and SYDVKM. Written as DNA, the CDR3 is TGTGCCAGCAGTTCCAGGCCCTACGAGCAGTACTTC. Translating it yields CASSSRPYEQYF.

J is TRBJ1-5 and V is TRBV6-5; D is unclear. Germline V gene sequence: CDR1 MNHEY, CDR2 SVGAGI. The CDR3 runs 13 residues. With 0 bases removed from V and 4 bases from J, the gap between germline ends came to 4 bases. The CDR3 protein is CASSYSPNQPQHF. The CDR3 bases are TGTGCCAGCAGTTACTCCCCTAATCAGCCCCAGCATTTT.

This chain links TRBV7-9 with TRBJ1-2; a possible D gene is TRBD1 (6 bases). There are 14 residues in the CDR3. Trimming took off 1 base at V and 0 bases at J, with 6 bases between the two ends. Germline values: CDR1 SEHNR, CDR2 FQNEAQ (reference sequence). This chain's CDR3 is CASSLEGANYGYTF. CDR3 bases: TGTGCCAGCAGCTTAGAGGGGGCTAACTATGGCTACACCTTC.

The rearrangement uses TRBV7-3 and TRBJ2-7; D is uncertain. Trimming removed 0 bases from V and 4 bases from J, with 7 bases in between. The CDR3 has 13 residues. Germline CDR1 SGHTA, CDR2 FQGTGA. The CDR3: CASSLTPGYEQYF. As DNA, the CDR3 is TGTGCCAGCAGCTTAACTCCGGGTTACGAGCAGTACTTC.

The CDR3 region has the DNA TGCGCCAGCAGCCAAACCGGGACTCCCAACACCGGGGAGCTGTTTTTT. This translates into CASSQTGTPNTGELFF. V is TRBV4-3 and J is TRBJ2-2, with TRBD2 as a possible D gene (6 bases). Germline V CDR1 and CDR2: LGHNA, YSLEER. The CDR3 covers 16 residues. Trimming stripped 2 bases from V and 2 bases from J, with 12 bases between.

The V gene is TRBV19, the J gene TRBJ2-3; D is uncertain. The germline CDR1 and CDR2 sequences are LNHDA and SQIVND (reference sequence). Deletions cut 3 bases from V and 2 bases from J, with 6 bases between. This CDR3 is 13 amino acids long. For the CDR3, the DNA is TGTGCCAGTAGTATGGGCCACACAGATACGCAGTATTTT. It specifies CASSMGHTDTQYF.

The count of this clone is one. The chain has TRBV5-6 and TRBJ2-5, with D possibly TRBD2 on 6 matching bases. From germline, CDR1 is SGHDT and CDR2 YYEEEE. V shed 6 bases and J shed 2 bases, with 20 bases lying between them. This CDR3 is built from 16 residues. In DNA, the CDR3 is TGTGCCAGCACCTCCCGGGGGAAGGGCCGTCAAGAGACCCAGTACTTC. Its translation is CASTSRGKGRQETQYF.